The clone carrying this T cell receptor (beta chain) occurred a few times. This sample stems from a study of CD8 T cells in ankylosing spondylitis. CDR1 is SGHAT, CDR2 FQDESV, per germline (reference sequence). The CDR3 totals 18 residues. The junction had 11 bases not matched to a gene; V was cut back by 7 bases and J by 0 bases. TCRdb analysed the 5' RACE reads with MiXCR anew, one entry per CDR3 protein. The data contain some 38,000 distinct CDR3 sequences, 10% of them singletons. The rearrangement joins TRBV11-1 to TRBJ2-2; 10 bases map to TRBD1. The clonotype comes from a male donor with ankylosing spondylitis or in good health (not recorded which). The sample taken for sequencing was blood, either unsorted or a sorted T cell fraction (not recorded which). The CDR3 DNA sequence: TGTGCCAGCAACCAACGACCCGGACAGGGGGCGAACACCGGGGAGCTGTTTTTT. Translated: CASNQRPGQGANTGELFF. Using reference TRBV11-1 and TRBJ2-2 for the parts outside the CDR3, the full variable domain is EAEVAQSPRYKITEKSQAVAFWCDPISGHATLYWYRQILGQGPELLVQFQDESVVDDSQLPKDRFSAERLKGVDSTLKIQPAELGDSAMYLCASNQRPGQGANTGELFFGEGSRLTVL.